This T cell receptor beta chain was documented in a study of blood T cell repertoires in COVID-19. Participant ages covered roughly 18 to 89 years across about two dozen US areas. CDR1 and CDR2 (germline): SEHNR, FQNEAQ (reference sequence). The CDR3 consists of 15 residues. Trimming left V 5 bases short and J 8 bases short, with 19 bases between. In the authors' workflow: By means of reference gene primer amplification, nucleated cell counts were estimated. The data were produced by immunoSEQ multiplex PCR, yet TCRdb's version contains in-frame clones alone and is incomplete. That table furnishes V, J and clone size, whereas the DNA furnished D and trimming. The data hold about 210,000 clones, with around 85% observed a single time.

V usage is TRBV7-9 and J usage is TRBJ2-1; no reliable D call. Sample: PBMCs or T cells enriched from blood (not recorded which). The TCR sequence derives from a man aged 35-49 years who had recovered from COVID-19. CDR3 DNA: TGTGCCAGCAGCCCCGCGCCAGTAGCCGCGGATGAGCAGTTCTTC. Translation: CASSPAPVAADEQFF.